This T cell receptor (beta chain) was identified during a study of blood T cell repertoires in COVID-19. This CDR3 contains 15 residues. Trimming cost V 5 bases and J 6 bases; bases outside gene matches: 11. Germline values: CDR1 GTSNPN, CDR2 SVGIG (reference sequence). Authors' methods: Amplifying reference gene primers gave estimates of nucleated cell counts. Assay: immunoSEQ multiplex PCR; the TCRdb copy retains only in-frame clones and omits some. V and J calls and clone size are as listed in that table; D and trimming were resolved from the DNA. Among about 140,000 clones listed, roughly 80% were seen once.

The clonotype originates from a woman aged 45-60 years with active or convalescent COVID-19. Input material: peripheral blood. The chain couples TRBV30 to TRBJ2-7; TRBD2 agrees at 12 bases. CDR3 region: CAWPLPELAGGEQYF. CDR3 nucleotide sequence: TGTGCCTGGCCTCTCCCCGAACTAGCGGGAGGCGAGCAGTACTTC.